This TCR beta chain was identified in a study of blood T cells in healthy people across ages. Broader study findings: Possibly confounding the expanded clonotype changes was the fact that donor CMV status was unknown.

Using a J-beta primer mix together with a sample-barcoded 5' primer, a second PCR was run for about 6 to 12 cycles. TCRdb reprocessed the 5' RACE reads via MiXCR and lists one record per CDR3 protein. The data contain around 700,000 distinct CDR3 sequences, 20% to 25% of them singletons. This clonotype was counted a few times. The antigen is not known. Healthy individuals of Caucasian origin from Russia, aged roughly 6 to 90, served as donors. These data were also reused for a study on T cells of mothers and their children. That paper states: Each mother gave over 8.5 million TCR beta CDR3 reads; each child, a few million.

The sequence derives from a boy aged 5 to 17 in good health. Sequencing was done on a sample of blood.

CDR3 region: CSVCSTGGNTGELFF. Written as DNA, the CDR3 is TGCAGCGTTTGTTCGACAGGGGGGAACACCGGGGAGCTGTTTTTT. V and J are TRBV29-1 and TRBJ2-2; 9 bases align to TRBD1. The J segment lost 1 base and the V segment lost 5 bases, leaving 5 bases of the junction unmatched. CDR1 SQVTM and CDR2 ANQGSEA come from the germline V gene. The CDR3 contains 15 residues.